The subject of this entry is one TCR beta chain. The data belong to a study of blood T cell repertoires in COVID-19. V was cut by 6 bases and J by 3 bases, with 9 bases left in between. Germline CDR1 is LNHDA and CDR2 is SQIVND (reference sequence). This CDR3 is 13 amino acids long. In the study's own analysis: Amplification of reference gene primers provided the estimated nucleated cell counts. Data came from immunoSEQ multiplex PCR; TCRdb stores just in-frame clones and leaves some out. D and trimming come from the DNA, and the V and J calls and clone size come from that table. The table shows 130,000 to 150,000 clones, with about nine tenths occurring only once.

The sample was peripheral blood. The rearrangement links TRBV19 to TRBJ2-4, with D hard to call. The TCR originated in a man over 45 with active or convalescent COVID-19. The CDR3 DNA sequence: TGTGCCAGTAGACCTTCCAGCAAAAACATTCAGTACTTC. Amino acids: CASRPSSKNIQYF.